Below, 24 T cell receptor beta chains from the same sample are listed, as sequenced in a study of T cell responses to AZD1222 COVID-19 vaccine. Generated by immunoSEQ multiplex PCR, the TCRdb table keeps only in-frame clones and is missing some. The sample includes under 200,000 clones, around 94% of them seen just once. Sequenced material: peripheral blood, taken on day 0 of AZD1222 vaccination. These receptors were taken from an adult in good health.

The gene calls are TRBV28 and TRBJ2-7; D may match TRBD1 or TRBD2 (5 bases each). This CDR3 has 15 amino acids. V shed 7 bases and J shed 0 bases, with 16 bases lying between them. The V gene's germline CDR1 is MDHEN and CDR2 SYDVKM. DNA of the CDR3: TGTGCCAGCACCCGAGGGACGGTGAGCTCCTACGAGCAGTACTTC. Encoded protein: CASTRGTVSSYEQYF.

This chain uses TRBV7-9 with TRBJ1-3, with D tentatively TRBD1 (5 bases). The CDR3 extends over 17 amino acids. Trimming left V 4 bases short and J 0 bases short, with 16 bases between. Germline CDR1 reads SEHNR; CDR2 reads FQNEAQ (reference sequence). The CDR3 coding sequence is TGTGCCAGCAGCTCGTGGGACGACATCTCCTCTGGAAACACCATATATTTT. This codes for CASSSWDDISSGNTIYF.

This clone was picked up a small number of times. V usage is TRBV4-1 and J usage is TRBJ1-5; D not resolved. V lost 2 bases to trimming and J lost 9 bases, with 23 bases between them. The CDR3 is made up of 17 amino acids. Germline V gene sequence: CDR1 MGHRA, CDR2 YSYEKL. The CDR3 loop is CASSQHWVKGGESPQHF. In nucleotides, the CDR3 is TGCGCCAGCAGCCAACACTGGGTCAAGGGTGGGGAGTCGCCCCAGCATTTT.

V gene TRBV2 combines with J gene TRBJ2-6, with 8 nucleotides matching TRBD2. Trimming removed 7 bases from V and 4 bases from J; junction bases left unmatched: 6. CDR3 length: 15 residues. From germline, CDR1 is SNHLY and CDR2 FYNNEI. The CDR3 loop is CASTLGGAGANVLTF. In DNA form, the CDR3 reads TGTGCCAGCACTCTCGGGGGGGCCGGGGCCAACGTCCTGACTTTC.

On this clone: The sample has other DNA sequences that encode this CDR3 too. The genes are TRBV6-5 and TRBJ2-1; 10 bases line up with TRBD2. The CDR3 has 15 residues. Trimming took 6 bases from V and 0 from J; bases not matched to a gene: 2. CDR1 and CDR2 from the germline V gene are MNHEY and SVGAGI. CDR3 in DNA: TGTGCCAGCAGCTCTAGCGGGAGCTCCTACAATGAGCAGTTCTTC. Protein product: CASSSSGSSYNEQFF.

The chain is built from TRBV20-1 and TRBJ1-2, with D tentatively TRBD1 (5 bases). CDR1 is DFQATT, CDR2 SNEGSKA, per germline (reference sequence). This CDR3 is built from 11 residues. V lost 3 bases, J lost 7 bases, and 9 bases lay in between. In DNA form, the CDR3 reads TGCAGTGCTAGGACAGCCGGTGGCTACACCTTC. It encodes CSARTAGGYTF.

Only one count was recorded for this clone. The chain is built from TRBV7-9 and TRBJ1-2, with D possibly TRBD1 on 6 matching bases. Germline V CDR1 and CDR2: SEHNR, FQNEAQ (reference sequence). The germline V and J ends were trimmed by 4 bases and 0 bases, with 9 bases remaining between them. The CDR3 totals 14 residues. The CDR3 region is CASSWDTSNYGYTF. The CDR3 DNA follows: TGTGCCAGCAGCTGGGACACCTCTAACTATGGCTACACCTTC.

The rearrangement links TRBV5-4 to TRBJ1-5; no reliable D call. There are 13 residues in the CDR3. V gave up 1 base and J gave up 4 bases, with 6 bases separating them. Germline assignment: CDR1 SGHNT and CDR2 YYREEE (reference sequence). For the CDR3, the DNA is TGTGCCAGCAGCTTGCACGGAAATCAGCCCCAGCATTTT. Translating gives CASSLHGNQPQHF.

This chain joins TRBV12-3 or TRBV12-4 and TRBJ1-5; no reliable D call. There are 13 residues in the CDR3. Deletions cut 4 bases from V and 9 bases from J, with 13 bases between. Here the CDR3 reads CASSSTTRGPQHF. In DNA, the CDR3 is TGTGCCAGCAGTTCCACAACGCGGGGGCCCCAGCATTTT.

This clone was counted once. The chain uses TRBV5-1 and TRBJ1-2, with 9 bases matching TRBD1. V lost 4 bases, J lost 3 bases, and 7 bases stayed unmatched. Germline lookup yields CDR1 SGHRS and CDR2 YFSETQ. The CDR3 spans 15 residues. The CDR3, as DNA: TGCGCCAGCAGCCCTGACAGGGGGTTTGACTATGGCTACACCTTC. Translating it yields CASSPDRGFDYGYTF.

The chain recombines TRBV27 with TRBJ1-3, with D unclear. Trimming removed 11 bases from V and 7 bases from J, with 21 bases in between. Germline lookup yields CDR1 MNHEY and CDR2 SMNVEV (reference sequence). The CDR3 length is 14 residues. The CDR3 loop is CAGPRPTLGNTIYF. Written as DNA, the CDR3 is TGTGCCGGCCCTAGACCTACTCTTGGGAACACCATATATTTT.

This sequence joins TRBV20-1 and TRBJ2-7, with D possibly matching TRBD2 (6 bases). V lost 3 bases to trimming and J lost 0 bases, with 12 bases between them. Germline values: CDR1 DFQATT, CDR2 SNEGSKA (reference sequence). The CDR3 is 14 residues long. This chain's CDR3 is CSASWEEYSYEQYF. The CDR3 region has the DNA TGCAGTGCTAGTTGGGAGGAGTACTCCTACGAGCAGTACTTC.

The chain is built from TRBV6-5 and TRBJ2-7; D possibly corresponds to TRBD2 (5 bases). CDR3 length equals 15 residues. V lost 5 bases and J lost 1, with 15 bases in between. CDR1 is MNHEY and CDR2 is SVGAGI in the germline V gene. CDR3 loop: CASSRDGVGSYEQYF. The CDR3 DNA follows: TGTGCCAGCAGTCGGGATGGTGTGGGTTCCTACGAGCAGTACTTC.

This chain joins TRBV4-1 and TRBJ1-2; D is unclear. Trimming took 1 base from V and 4 from J, leaving 13 bases between them. CDR1 MGHRA and CDR2 YSYEKL come from the germline V gene. This CDR3 contains 15 residues. CDR3: CASSQGAQERYGYTF. The CDR3 DNA sequence: TGCGCCAGCAGCCAAGGGGCTCAGGAACGCTATGGCTACACCTTC.

This clone was recorded only once. CDR3 nucleotides: TGTGCCAGCAGCTTTTACGAGCGGCAACCAGATACGCAGTATTTT. This gives the protein CASSFYERQPDTQYF. The chain carries TRBV11-1 and TRBJ2-3, with D possibly being TRBD2 (5 bases). V lost 3 bases, J lost 4 bases, and 14 bases lay in between. There are 15 residues in the CDR3. Germline V gives CDR1 SGHAT, CDR2 FQDESV (reference sequence).

V usage is TRBV18 and J usage is TRBJ1-1; no clear D. CDR3 length equals 12 residues. V was clipped by 3 bases and J by 0 bases, with 2 bases between them. Per the germline V gene, CDR1 is KGHSH and CDR2 is LQKENI. CDR3 loop: CASSPMNTEAFF. The CDR3 coding sequence is TGTGCCAGCTCACCCATGAACACTGAAGCTTTCTTT.

CDR3 nucleotide sequence: TGTGCCAGCAGCTTAACGCGACTGACTAAGCCCCAGCATTTT. Translated: CASSLTRLTKPQHF. The V gene is TRBV7-2, the J gene TRBJ1-5, with D unclear. The CDR3 is 14 residues long. CDR1 is SGHTA, CDR2 FQGNSA, per germline. Trimming pared 2 bases from V and 8 bases from J, leaving 13 bases between.

This clone was seen only once. The V call is TRBV2, the J call TRBJ1-4; the D gene is possibly TRBD1 (5 bases). CDR3 size: 15 residues. CDR1 is SNHLY and CDR2 is FYNNEI in the germline V gene. V was shortened by 6 bases and J by 0 bases, with 11 bases between the two germline ends. The CDR3 DNA reads TGTGCCAGCAGGATGGGACCTGCAACTAATGAAAAACTGTTTTTT. This translates into CASRMGPATNEKLFF.

This clone was recorded once. The chain is built from TRBV6-1 and TRBJ1-4; D possibly corresponds to TRBD1 (5 bases). V lost 0 bases, J lost 8 bases, and 16 bases lay in between. The CDR3 runs to 16 residues. The germline V gene has CDR1 MNHNS and CDR2 SASEGT. The CDR3 here is CASSEAKTGRGEKLFF. The CDR3 bases are TGTGCCAGCAGTGAAGCGAAAACTGGACGGGGGGAAAAACTGTTTTTT.

The rearrangement links TRBV7-9 to TRBJ1-2; D call uncertain. This CDR3 has 12 residues. Germline V gene data show CDR1 as SEHNR and CDR2 as FQNEAQ (reference sequence). The V gene lost 3 bases and the J gene lost 3 bases, with 5 bases spanning the gap. CDR3 residues: CASSFPDYGYTF. The CDR3 coding sequence is TGTGCCAGCAGCTTTCCTGACTATGGCTACACCTTC.

This chain uses TRBV6-4 with TRBJ2-3; a weak D match, TRBD2 (6 bases). Germline V gives CDR1 MRHNA, CDR2 SNTAGT. V lost 5 bases and J lost 3, with 9 bases in between. This CDR3 has 13 amino acids. CDR3 coding DNA: TGTGCCAGCAGTATCCGGGAGACAGATACGCAGTATTTT. Translation: CASSIRETDTQYF.

The V and J genes are TRBV5-4 and TRBJ1-4; D not resolved. Trimming took 1 base from V and 7 from J, leaving 14 bases between them. Germline loops: CDR1 SGHNT, CDR2 YYREEE (reference sequence). CDR3 length: 15 amino acids. CDR3 DNA: TGTGCCAGCAGCTTGAGGGTCGGAGGGCGTGAAAAACTGTTTTTT. Its translation: CASSLRVGGREKLFF.

The chain links TRBV28 to TRBJ2-1; possibly TRBD1 for D (5 bases). This CDR3 contains 15 residues. Germline CDR1 and CDR2: MDHEN and SYDVKM. The V and J ends lost 6 bases and 1 base respectively, with 13 bases between them. CDR3 coding DNA: TGTGCCAGCAGGCTTCTGACAGAATCCTACAATGAGCAGTTCTTC. It codes for CASRLLTESYNEQFF.

The chain has TRBV7-2 and TRBJ1-5; no firm D call. Trimming removed 3 bases from V and 6 bases from J, with 12 bases in between. Germline CDR1 SGHTA, CDR2 FQGNSA. This CDR3 has 14 residues. In DNA form, the CDR3 reads TGTGCCAGCAGCTTTCGGTCTGAGGGTCAGCCCCAGCATTTT. This encodes CASSFRSEGQPQHF.